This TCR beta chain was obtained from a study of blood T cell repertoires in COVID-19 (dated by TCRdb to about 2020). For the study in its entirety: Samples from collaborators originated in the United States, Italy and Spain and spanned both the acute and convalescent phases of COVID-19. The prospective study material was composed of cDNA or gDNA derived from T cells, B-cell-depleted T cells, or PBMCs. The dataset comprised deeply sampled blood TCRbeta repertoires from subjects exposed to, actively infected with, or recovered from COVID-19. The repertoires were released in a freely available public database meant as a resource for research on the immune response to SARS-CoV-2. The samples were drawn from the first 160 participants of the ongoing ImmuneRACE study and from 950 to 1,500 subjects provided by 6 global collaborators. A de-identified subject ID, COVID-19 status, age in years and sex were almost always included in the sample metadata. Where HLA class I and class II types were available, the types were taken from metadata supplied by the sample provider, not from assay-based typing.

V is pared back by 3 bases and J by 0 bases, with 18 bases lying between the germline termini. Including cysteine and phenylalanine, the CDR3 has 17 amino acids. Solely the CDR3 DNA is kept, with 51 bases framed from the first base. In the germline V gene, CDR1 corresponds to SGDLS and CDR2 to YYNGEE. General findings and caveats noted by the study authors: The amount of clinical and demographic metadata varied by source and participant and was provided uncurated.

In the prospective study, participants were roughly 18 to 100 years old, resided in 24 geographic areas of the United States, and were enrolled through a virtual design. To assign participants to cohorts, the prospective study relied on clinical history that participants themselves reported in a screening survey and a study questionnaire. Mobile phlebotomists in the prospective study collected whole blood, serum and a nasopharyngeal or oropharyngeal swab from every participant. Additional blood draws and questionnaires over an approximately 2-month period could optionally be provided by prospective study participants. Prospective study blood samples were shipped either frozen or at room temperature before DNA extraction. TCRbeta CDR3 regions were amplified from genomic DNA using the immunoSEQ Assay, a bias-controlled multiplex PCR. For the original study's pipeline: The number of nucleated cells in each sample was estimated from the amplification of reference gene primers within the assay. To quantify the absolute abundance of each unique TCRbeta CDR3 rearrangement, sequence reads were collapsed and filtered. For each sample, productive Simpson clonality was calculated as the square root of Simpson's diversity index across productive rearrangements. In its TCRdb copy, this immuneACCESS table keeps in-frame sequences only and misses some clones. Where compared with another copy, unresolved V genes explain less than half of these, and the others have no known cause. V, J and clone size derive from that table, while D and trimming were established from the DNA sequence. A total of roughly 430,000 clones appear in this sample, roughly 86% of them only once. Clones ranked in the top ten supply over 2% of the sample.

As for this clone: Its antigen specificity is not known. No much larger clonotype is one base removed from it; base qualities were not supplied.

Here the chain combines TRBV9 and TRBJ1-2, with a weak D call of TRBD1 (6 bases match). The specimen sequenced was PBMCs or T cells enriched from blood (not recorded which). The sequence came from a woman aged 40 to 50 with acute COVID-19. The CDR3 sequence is CASSAGQALLANYGYTF. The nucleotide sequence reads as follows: TGTGCCAGCAGCGCGGGACAAGCCCTACTCGCTAACTATGGCTACACCTTC.